What follows are 5 T cell receptor beta chains derived from one specimen sequenced in a study of T cell repertoires in cytomegalovirus infection. In TCRdb, the reads were re-called with MiXCR into one record per CDR3 protein. The sample yields some 800,000 distinct CDR3 sequences, 25% to 30% seen once. These receptors have no known antigen. Sequencing was performed on cultured CD8+ T cells from PBMCs, taken from culture after CMV antigen stimulation. These receptors came from a human donor in good health (CMV status not recorded). Some clones in this sample may be carry-over from other donors' samples.

This clonotype was found a few times. The chain joins TRBV4-1 to TRBJ2-4; D is unresolved. Germline V gene data show CDR1 as MGHRA and CDR2 as YSYEKL. The CDR3 is made up of 15 amino acids. V lost 0 bases, J lost 0 bases, and 6 bases lay in between. CDR3 region: CASSQEELAKNIQYF. Written as DNA, the CDR3 is TGCGCCAGCAGCCAAGAAGAACTAGCCAAAAACATTCAGTACTTC.

The chain combines TRBV5-5 with TRBJ2-1; D could derive from TRBD1 or TRBD2 (5 bases each). Trimming cost V 1 base and J 0 bases, with 11 bases left between them. The CDR3 length is 16 residues. Germline-derived CDR1 and CDR2 are SGHKS and YYEKEE (reference sequence). CDR3 region: CASSLSGLSSYNEQFF. Here the CDR3 DNA reads TGTGCCAGCAGCTTGTCGGGGCTGAGCTCCTACAATGAGCAGTTCTTC.

This clonotype was seen only a few times. This chain connects TRBV7-8 to TRBJ1-2; D is ambiguous. CDR3 length equals 12 residues. Germline-derived CDR1 and CDR2 are SGHVS and FQNEAQ. The V end was cut by 2 bases, the J end by 7 bases, with 8 bases between. DNA for the CDR3: TGTGCCAGCAGCTTAACTGCGAGTGGCTACACCTTC. Protein: CASSLTASGYTF. Full variable domain (outside the CDR3, taken from reference TRBV7-8 and TRBJ1-2): GAGVSQSPRYKVAKRGQDVALRCDPISGHVSLFWYQQALGQGPEFLTYFQNEAQLDKSGLPSDRFFAERPEGSVSTLKIQRTQQEDSAVYLCASSLTASGYTFGSGTRLTVV.

The chain has TRBV5-5 and TRBJ1-4; TRBD1 is a possible D gene (6 bases). Germline CDR1 is SGHKS and CDR2 is YYEKEE (reference sequence). The germline V and J ends were trimmed by 2 bases and 6 bases, with 14 bases remaining between them. This CDR3 region has 15 residues. The DNA of the CDR3 is TGTGCCAGCAGCTTAGGACAGTCCGGTTATGAAAAACTGTTTTTT. Translated, it gives CASSLGQSGYEKLFF.

Regarding this clonotype: A far larger clone lies a single base away; this is likely a read error. The gene calls are TRBV7-8 and TRBJ2-2, with D perhaps matching TRBD1 or TRBD2 (5 bases each). Germline V gives CDR1 SGHVS, CDR2 FQNEAQ. V lost 5 bases to trimming and J lost 9 bases, with 10 bases between them. The CDR3 extends over 12 amino acids. The CDR3 protein is CASSPGTRELFF. The DNA of the CDR3 is TGTGCCAGCAGCCCCGGGACCAGGGAGCTGTTTTTT. The full variable domain, rest sourced from reference TRBV7-8 and TRBJ2-2, is GAGVSQSPRYKVAKRGQDVALRCDPISGHVSLFWYQQALGQGPEFLTYFQNEAQLDKSGLPSDRFFAERPEGSVSTLKIQRTQQEDSAVYLCASSPGTRELFFGEGSRLTVL.